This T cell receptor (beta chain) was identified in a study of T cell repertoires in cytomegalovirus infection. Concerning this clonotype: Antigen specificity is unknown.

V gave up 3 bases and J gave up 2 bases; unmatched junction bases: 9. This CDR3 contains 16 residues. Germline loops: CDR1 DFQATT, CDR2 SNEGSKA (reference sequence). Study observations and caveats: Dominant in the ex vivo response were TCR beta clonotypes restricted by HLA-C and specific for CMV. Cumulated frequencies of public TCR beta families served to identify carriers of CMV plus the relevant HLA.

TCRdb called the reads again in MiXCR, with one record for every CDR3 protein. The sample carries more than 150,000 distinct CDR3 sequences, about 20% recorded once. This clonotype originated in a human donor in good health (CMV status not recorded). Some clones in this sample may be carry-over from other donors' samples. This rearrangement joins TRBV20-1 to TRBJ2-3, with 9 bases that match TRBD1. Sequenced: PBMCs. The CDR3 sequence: CSARKPGTGTTDTQYF. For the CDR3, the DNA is TGCAGTGCTAGGAAACCCGGGACAGGGACCACAGATACGCAGTATTTT.